This is a list of T cell receptor beta chains from one sample in a study of cytomegalovirus exposure and HLA in healthy donors. This table comes from immunoSEQ multiplex PCR, and its TCRdb copy is limited to in-frame clones, with some not included. The sample contains 74,000 or so clones, around 80% of which appear only once. Sequenced: PBMCs. Receptor source: a man aged 45-65 years in good health and CMV-seropositive. The CDR3 runs from the conserved cysteine through the conserved F or W. The D gene is left open where the match is weak. Size tells how often a clone was seen (once, few, many) or the class of an expanded clone, and some rows leave it out.

clone size: -; J gene: TRBJ1-2; D gene: -; V gene: TRBV11-3; CDR3 protein: CASSGESLNTGGYGYTF; CDR3 DNA: TGTGCCAGCAGCGGAGAAAGTTTGAATACGGGTGGCTATGGCTACACCTTC
clone size: -; J gene: TRBJ2-4; D gene: TRBD2; V gene: TRBV5-8; CDR3 protein: CASSLVGSAGAKNSQYF; CDR3 DNA: TGTGCCAGCAGCTTGGTGGGTTCGGCGGGAGCCAAAAACAGTCAGTACTTC
clone size: few; J gene: TRBJ2-6; D gene: TRBD2; V gene: TRBV13; CDR3 protein: CASSLGTSGSRAGANVLTF; CDR3 DNA: TGTGCCAGCAGCTTAGGGACTAGCGGGAGTCGGGCCGGGGCCAACGTCCTGACTTTC
clone size: -; J gene: TRBJ2-6; D gene: -; V gene: TRBV23-1; CDR3 protein: CASSHGPGSGANGLTF; CDR3 DNA: TGCGCCAGCAGTCACGGTCCCGGCTCTGGGGCCAACGGCCTGACTTTC
clone size: few; J gene: TRBJ2-7; D gene: -; V gene: TRBV18; CDR3 protein: CASSREAEASYEQYF; CDR3 DNA: TGTGCCAGCTCCAGAGAAGCGGAAGCCTCCTACGAGCAGTACTTC
clone size: -; J gene: TRBJ1-2; D gene: -; V gene: TRBV19; CDR3 protein: CASSRVANYGYTF; CDR3 DNA: TGTGCCAGTAGTCGAGTAGCTAACTATGGCTACACCTTC
clone size: -; J gene: TRBJ1-6; D gene: TRBD1; V gene: TRBV7-2; CDR3 protein: CASNPGTGYNSPLHF; CDR3 DNA: TGTGCCAGCAACCCCGGGACAGGGTATAATTCACCCCTCCACTTT
clone size: -; J gene: TRBJ2-5; D gene: TRBD2; V gene: TRBV19; CDR3 protein: CASSVESGRRGEQYF; CDR3 DNA: TGTGCCAGTAGTGTGGAAAGCGGGAGGAGGGGAGAGCAGTACTTC
clone size: once; J gene: TRBJ2-1; D gene: TRBD2; V gene: TRBV19; CDR3 protein: CASTSLAGGPYNEQFF; CDR3 DNA: TGTGCCAGTACCTCACTAGCGGGAGGACCTTACAATGAGCAGTTCTTC
clone size: -; J gene: TRBJ2-1; D gene: -; V gene: TRBV7-9; CDR3 protein: CSSSKGTKGYEQFF; CDR3 DNA: TGTTCCAGCAGCAAGGGTACTAAGGGGTATGAGCAGTTCTTC
clone size: -; J gene: TRBJ2-7; D gene: TRBD1; V gene: TRBV7-2; CDR3 protein: CASSLLGTGNVYEQYF; CDR3 DNA: TGTGCCAGCAGCTTACTAGGGACAGGGAATGTCTACGAGCAGTACTTC
clone size: -; J gene: TRBJ2-5; D gene: -; V gene: TRBV5-1; CDR3 protein: CASSLDVGTQYF; CDR3 DNA: TGCGCCAGCAGCTTGGACGTCGGTACCCAGTACTTC
clone size: few; J gene: TRBJ2-3; D gene: TRBD1; V gene: TRBV5-6; CDR3 protein: CASSLDRGFTDTQYF; CDR3 DNA: TGTGCCAGCAGCTTGGACAGGGGATTCACAGATACGCAGTATTTT
clone size: -; J gene: TRBJ2-2; D gene: TRBD2; V gene: TRBV5-1; CDR3 protein: CASSFWGGTGELFF; CDR3 DNA: TGCGCCAGCAGCTTTTGGGGGGGCACCGGGGAGCTGTTTTTT
clone size: -; J gene: TRBJ2-7; D gene: TRBD2; V gene: TRBV27; CDR3 protein: CASSLGTSGPYEQYF; CDR3 DNA: TGTGCCAGCAGTTTAGGGACTAGCGGACCCTACGAGCAGTACTTC
clone size: few; J gene: TRBJ2-7; D gene: -; V gene: TRBV11-3; CDR3 protein: CASSSTSSYEQYF; CDR3 DNA: TGTGCCAGCAGTTCGACAAGCTCCTACGAGCAGTACTTC
clone size: once; J gene: TRBJ2-7; D gene: -; V gene: TRBV9; CDR3 protein: CASIQTRSEPYEQYF; CDR3 DNA: TGTGCCAGCATACAGACACGGTCGGAACCCTACGAGCAGTACTTC
clone size: few; J gene: TRBJ2-1; D gene: TRBD2; V gene: TRBV5-1; CDR3 protein: CASSLMSRESYNEQFF; CDR3 DNA: TGCGCCAGCAGCTTGATGTCGCGGGAGAGCTACAATGAGCAGTTCTTC
clone size: -; J gene: TRBJ2-5; D gene: TRBD2; V gene: TRBV2; CDR3 protein: CASSGLAGGGETQYF; CDR3 DNA: TGTGCCAGCAGTGGACTAGCGGGAGGGGGAGAGACCCAGTACTTC
clone size: -; J gene: TRBJ2-2; D gene: -; V gene: TRBV9; CDR3 protein: CASRKEGSGELFF; CDR3 DNA: TGTGCCAGCAGGAAGGAGGGGTCCGGGGAGCTGTTTTTT
clone size: -; J gene: TRBJ2-6; D gene: TRBD1; V gene: TRBV18; CDR3 protein: CASSRGRMLSGANVLTF; CDR3 DNA: TGTGCCAGCTCCAGGGGGCGGATGTTGTCTGGGGCCAACGTCCTGACTTTC
clone size: once; J gene: TRBJ2-1; D gene: -; V gene: TRBV5-1; CDR3 protein: CASSPGGAGVKYNEQFF; CDR3 DNA: TGCGCCAGCAGCCCTGGAGGAGCCGGGGTAAAGTACAATGAGCAGTTCTTC
clone size: -; J gene: TRBJ1-2; D gene: TRBD1; V gene: TRBV4-2; CDR3 protein: CASSQEDRVNYGYTF; CDR3 DNA: TGTGCCAGCAGCCAAGAAGACAGGGTGAACTATGGCTACACCTTC
clone size: -; J gene: TRBJ2-7; D gene: -; V gene: TRBV5-1; CDR3 protein: CASSLRSGGFYEQYF; CDR3 DNA: TGCGCCAGCAGCTTGCGGTCTGGAGGGTTCTACGAGCAGTACTTC
clone size: -; J gene: TRBJ2-5; D gene: -; V gene: TRBV11-1; CDR3 protein: CASSLLRATQETQYF; CDR3 DNA: TGTGCCAGCAGCTTATTGAGGGCGACCCAAGAGACCCAGTACTTC
clone size: -; J gene: TRBJ1-6; D gene: -; V gene: TRBV13; CDR3 protein: CASSETGNYNSPLHF; CDR3 DNA: TGTGCCAGCAGCGAAACAGGGAACTATAATTCACCCCTCCACTTT
clone size: -; J gene: TRBJ2-7; D gene: -; V gene: TRBV6-5; CDR3 protein: CASSYTRGSYEQYF; CDR3 DNA: TGTGCCAGCAGTTACACCAGAGGCTCCTACGAGCAGTACTTC
clone size: -; J gene: TRBJ2-7; D gene: TRBD2; V gene: TRBV9; CDR3 protein: CASSVLAGPSYEQYF; CDR3 DNA: TGTGCCAGCAGCGTCCTAGCGGGGCCCTCCTACGAGCAGTACTTC
clone size: -; J gene: TRBJ2-7; D gene: TRBD2; V gene: TRBV11-2; CDR3 protein: CASSLGLAGAPGGEQYF; CDR3 DNA: TGTGCCAGCAGCTTAGGGTTAGCGGGAGCTCCGGGTGGGGAGCAGTACTTC
clone size: -; J gene: TRBJ1-2; D gene: -; V gene: TRBV11-3; CDR3 protein: CASSARGGGYTF; CDR3 DNA: TGTGCCAGCAGCGCCAGGGGTGGTGGCTACACCTTC
clone size: -; J gene: TRBJ2-7; D gene: TRBD1; V gene: TRBV7-9; CDR3 protein: CASSYGTGQYF; CDR3 DNA: TGTGCCAGCAGCTACGGGACAGGGCAGTACTTC
clone size: -; J gene: TRBJ2-7; D gene: -; V gene: TRBV6-1; CDR3 protein: CASSPPGTQAYEQYF; CDR3 DNA: TGTGCCAGCAGTCCTCCCGGGACACAAGCCTACGAGCAGTACTTC
clone size: -; J gene: TRBJ2-5; D gene: TRBD1; V gene: TRBV12-5; CDR3 protein: CASQSGGGGETQYF; CDR3 DNA: TGTGCTAGCCAATCAGGGGGCGGAGGAGAGACCCAGTACTTC
clone size: -; J gene: TRBJ2-5; D gene: TRBD1; V gene: TRBV5-8; CDR3 protein: CASSLGQGLQETQYF; CDR3 DNA: TGTGCCAGCAGCTTGGGACAGGGATTGCAAGAGACCCAGTACTTC
clone size: -; J gene: TRBJ1-4; D gene: -; V gene: TRBV7-9; CDR3 protein: CASSLPGSYNEKLFF; CDR3 DNA: TGTGCCAGCAGTTTACCGGGGAGTTATAATGAAAAACTGTTTTTT
clone size: few; J gene: TRBJ1-2; D gene: -; V gene: TRBV5-1; CDR3 protein: CASSLAPSPGANYGYTF; CDR3 DNA: TGCGCCAGCAGCTTGGCCCCGTCTCCGGGAGCTAACTATGGCTACACCTTC
clone size: -; J gene: TRBJ1-5; D gene: TRBD1; V gene: TRBV2; CDR3 protein: CASSPPTGGNQPQHF; CDR3 DNA: TGTGCCAGCAGTCCCCCGACAGGGGGCAATCAGCCCCAGCATTTT
clone size: -; J gene: TRBJ2-5; D gene: TRBD2; V gene: TRBV30; CDR3 protein: CARSTSGETQYF; CDR3 DNA: TGTGCCCGCTCGACTAGCGGAGAGACCCAGTACTTC
clone size: once; J gene: TRBJ2-7; D gene: -; V gene: TRBV18; CDR3 protein: CASSSRDHISYEQYF; CDR3 DNA: TGTGCCAGCTCATCCCGGGATCACATCTCCTACGAGCAGTACTTC
clone size: -; J gene: TRBJ2-7; D gene: TRBD1; V gene: TRBV27; CDR3 protein: CASSYRDRGSYEQYF; CDR3 DNA: TGTGCCAGCAGTTACCGGGACAGGGGCTCCTACGAGCAGTACTTC
clone size: -; J gene: TRBJ1-4; D gene: -; V gene: TRBV6-6; CDR3 protein: CASSPNTEEKLFF; CDR3 DNA: TGTGCCAGCAGCCCCAATACCGAGGAAAAACTGTTTTTT
clone size: -; J gene: TRBJ2-1; D gene: TRBD2; V gene: TRBV11-2; CDR3 protein: CASSLGLAGSGEQFF; CDR3 DNA: TGTGCCAGCAGCTTGGGACTAGCGGGATCGGGTGAGCAGTTCTTC
clone size: -; J gene: TRBJ1-1; D gene: TRBD1; V gene: TRBV4-3; CDR3 protein: CASSQRSGTGGTEAFF; CDR3 DNA: TGCGCCAGCAGCCAAAGATCCGGGACAGGGGGCACTGAAGCTTTCTTT
clone size: -; J gene: TRBJ2-7; D gene: -; V gene: TRBV13; CDR3 protein: CASSLLSVYEQYF; CDR3 DNA: TGTGCCAGCAGCTTACTTTCGGTCTACGAGCAGTACTTC
clone size: once; J gene: TRBJ2-3; D gene: -; V gene: TRBV25-1; CDR3 protein: CASSDLTEESDTQYF; CDR3 DNA: TGTGCCAGCAGTGACCTGACTGAGGAGTCAGATACGCAGTATTTT
clone size: -; J gene: TRBJ2-7; D gene: TRBD1; V gene: TRBV2; CDR3 protein: CASSATGGAYEQYF; CDR3 DNA: TGTGCCAGCAGTGCGACAGGGGGAGCCTACGAGCAGTACTTC
clone size: -; J gene: TRBJ2-7; D gene: TRBD2; V gene: TRBV12-5; CDR3 protein: CASGLIPIRDSGLAGPEAYEQYF; CDR3 DNA: TGTGCTAGTGGTTTGATCCCCATCCGGGACAGCGGACTAGCGGGCCCTGAGGCCTACGAGCAGTACTTC
clone size: few; J gene: TRBJ2-2; D gene: TRBD2; V gene: TRBV6-6; CDR3 protein: CASSYLSGSDTGELFF; CDR3 DNA: TGTGCCAGCAGTTATCTTAGCGGGAGCGATACCGGGGAGCTGTTTTTT
clone size: -; J gene: TRBJ1-4; D gene: -; V gene: TRBV27; CDR3 protein: CASSFDGPGEKLFF; CDR3 DNA: TGTGCCAGCAGCTTCGATGGGCCCGGTGAAAAACTGTTTTTT
clone size: -; J gene: TRBJ2-7; D gene: -; V gene: TRBV4-1; CDR3 protein: CASSQGWGHTLSYEQYF; CDR3 DNA: TGCGCCAGCAGCCAAGGTTGGGGGCATACTCTCTCCTACGAGCAGTACTTC
clone size: -; J gene: TRBJ2-7; D gene: TRBD2; V gene: TRBV11-3; CDR3 protein: CASSLVPAGSYEQYF; CDR3 DNA: TGTGCCAGCAGCTTAGTGCCAGCGGGATCCTACGAGCAGTACTTC
clone size: once; J gene: TRBJ2-5; D gene: -; V gene: TRBV25-1; CDR3 protein: CASSAGMGETQYF; CDR3 DNA: TGTGCCAGCAGTGCGGGGATGGGGGAGACCCAGTACTTC
clone size: -; J gene: TRBJ2-3; D gene: -; V gene: TRBV9; CDR3 protein: CASSGVAAPTDTQYF; CDR3 DNA: TGTGCCAGCAGCGGGGTAGCGGCGCCCACAGATACGCAGTATTTT
clone size: -; J gene: TRBJ2-3; D gene: TRBD2; V gene: TRBV20-1; CDR3 protein: CSVREADTQYF; CDR3 DNA: TGCAGTGTGCGGGAGGCAGATACGCAGTATTTT
clone size: -; J gene: TRBJ1-5; D gene: -; V gene: TRBV27; CDR3 protein: CASSPRGSGQPQHF; CDR3 DNA: TGTGCCAGCAGCCCTCGCGGCTCCGGTCAGCCCCAGCATTTT